Below, one TCR beta chain is given with its context. The data were produced by immunoSEQ multiplex PCR, yet TCRdb's version contains in-frame clones alone and is incomplete. The table records more than 200,000 clones, 84% of them present only once. The CDR3 totals 15 residues. CDR1 LGHDT and CDR2 YNNKEL come from the germline V gene (reference sequence). V lost 0 bases and J 2 bases, leaving 9 bases between the germline ends. The sample is drawn from a study of blood T cell repertoires in COVID-19. Sequencing used peripheral blood. This chain links TRBV3-1 (or the pseudogene TRBV3-2) with TRBJ2-3; a weak D match, TRBD2 (6 bases). This receptor was taken from a man between 60 and 75 years old with acute or convalescent COVID-19. The CDR3 nucleotides read TGTGCCAGCAGCCAAGAGGGGACTCACACAGATACGCAGTATTTT. Protein: CASSQEGTHTDTQYF.